The clone carrying this T cell receptor beta chain was seen only a few times. This specimen belongs to a study of CD8 T cells in ankylosing spondylitis. One entry per CDR3 protein, called by TCRdb with MiXCR from the 5' RACE reads. Of around 300,000 distinct CDR3 sequences in the sample, around 20% were seen once. The V gene's germline CDR1 is SGHKS and CDR2 YYEKEE (reference sequence). V lost 4 bases and J lost 4, with 7 bases in between. CDR3 size: 12 residues. The chain combines TRBV5-5 with TRBJ2-3, with D perhaps TRBD1 or TRBD2 (5 bases each). The sequence was collected from a female donor with ankylosing spondylitis or in good health (not recorded which). Sequenced: blood, either unsorted or a sorted T cell fraction (not recorded which). CDR3 DNA: TGTGCCAGCAGCATGGGGGCAGATACGCAGTATTTT. As protein: CASSMGADTQYF.